This TCR beta chain was sequenced during a study of T-cell reconstitution after alpha-beta-depleted transplantation in children. TCRbeta library preparation incorporated unique molecular identifiers. MiXCR, run by TCRdb on the PCR reads, gives a single entry per CDR3 protein. This sample has over 550,000 distinct CDR3 sequences, with roughly a tenth found just once. CDR3 length equals 14 residues. V was shortened by 5 bases and J by 3 bases, with 12 bases between the two germline ends. CDR1 and CDR2 from the germline V gene are SGHTA and FQGTGA. This clonotype was sampled from a human donor who donated a stem cell graft to a child with acute myeloid leukemia. The sequencing here drew on PBMCs from the stem cell graft donor, taken from the stem cell graft. This chain links TRBV7-3 with TRBJ2-3; TRBD2 might be the D (5 bases). The CDR3 DNA reads TGTGCCAGCAGCGCCGGACTGACAACAGATACGCAGTATTTT. Translated: CASSAGLTTDTQYF.